What follows describes a single T cell receptor (beta chain). The antigen is undetermined. Trimming cost V 0 bases and J 1 base, with 9 bases left between them. The germline CDR1 and CDR2 sequences are MGHRA and YSYEKL. The CDR3 contains 16 residues. This specimen comes from a study of T cell responses to AZD1222 COVID-19 vaccine. The study, taken as a whole, reports: CD4 TCRs linked to vaccination spanned spike, dominating at 160-218 and 743-854.

Only in-frame clones appear in the TCRdb table, and some are missing; sequencing was by immunoSEQ multiplex PCR. The repertoire consists of over 70,000 clones, with around nine tenths occurring once and the leading ten covering 10% to 13%. The receptor's source is an adult in good health. This sequence joins TRBV4-1 and TRBJ2-2; no definite D call. The source material was peripheral blood, sampled on day 0 of MenACWY control vaccination. DNA for the CDR3: TGCGCCAGCAGCCAAGAGGCAGGAGTGAACACCGGGGAGCTGTTTTTT. Encoded protein: CASSQEAGVNTGELFF.